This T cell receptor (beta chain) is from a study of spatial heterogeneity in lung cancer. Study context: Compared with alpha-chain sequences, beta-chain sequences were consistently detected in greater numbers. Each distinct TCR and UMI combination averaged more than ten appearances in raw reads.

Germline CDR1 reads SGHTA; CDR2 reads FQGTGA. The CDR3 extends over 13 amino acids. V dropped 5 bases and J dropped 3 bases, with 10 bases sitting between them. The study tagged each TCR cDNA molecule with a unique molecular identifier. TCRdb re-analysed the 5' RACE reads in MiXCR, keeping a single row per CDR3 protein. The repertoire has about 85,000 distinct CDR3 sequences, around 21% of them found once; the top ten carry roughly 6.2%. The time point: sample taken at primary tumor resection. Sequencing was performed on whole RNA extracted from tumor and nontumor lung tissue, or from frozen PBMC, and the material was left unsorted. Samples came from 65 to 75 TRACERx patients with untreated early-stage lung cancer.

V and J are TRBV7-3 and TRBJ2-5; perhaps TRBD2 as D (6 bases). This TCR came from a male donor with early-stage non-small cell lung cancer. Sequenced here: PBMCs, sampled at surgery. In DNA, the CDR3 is TGTGCCAGCAGCCGGACTACTAAAGAGACCCAGTACTTC. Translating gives CASSRTTKETQYF.